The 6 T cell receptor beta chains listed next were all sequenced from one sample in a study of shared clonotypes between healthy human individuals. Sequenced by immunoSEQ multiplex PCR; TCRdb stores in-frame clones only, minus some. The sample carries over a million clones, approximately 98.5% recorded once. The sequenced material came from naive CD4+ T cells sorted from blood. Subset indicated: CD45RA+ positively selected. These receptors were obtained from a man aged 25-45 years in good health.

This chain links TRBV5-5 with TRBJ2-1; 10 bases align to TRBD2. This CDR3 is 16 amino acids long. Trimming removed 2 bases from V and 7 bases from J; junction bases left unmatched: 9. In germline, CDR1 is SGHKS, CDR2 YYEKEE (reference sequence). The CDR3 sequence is CASSLTLAGGRNEQFF. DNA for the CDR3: TGTGCCAGCAGCTTAACTTTAGCGGGAGGAAGGAATGAGCAGTTCTTC.

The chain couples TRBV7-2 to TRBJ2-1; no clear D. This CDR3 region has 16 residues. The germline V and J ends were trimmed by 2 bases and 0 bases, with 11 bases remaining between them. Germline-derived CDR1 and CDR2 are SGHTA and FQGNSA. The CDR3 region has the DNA TGTGCCAGCAGCTTACGGTTCTTCGACTCCTACAATGAGCAGTTCTTC. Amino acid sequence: CASSLRFFDSYNEQFF.

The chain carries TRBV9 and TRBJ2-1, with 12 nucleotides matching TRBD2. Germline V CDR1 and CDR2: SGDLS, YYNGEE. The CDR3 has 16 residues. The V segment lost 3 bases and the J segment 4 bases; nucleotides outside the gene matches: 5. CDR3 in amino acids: CASSARTSGTYNEQFF. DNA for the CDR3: TGTGCCAGCAGCGCCAGGACTAGCGGGACGTACAATGAGCAGTTCTTC.

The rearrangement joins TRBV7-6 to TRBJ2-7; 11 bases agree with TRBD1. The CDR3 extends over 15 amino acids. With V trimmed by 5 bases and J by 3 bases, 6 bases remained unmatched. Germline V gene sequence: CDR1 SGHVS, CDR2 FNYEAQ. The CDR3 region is CASSSRDRGVYEQYF. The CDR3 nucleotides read TGTGCCAGCAGCAGTCGGGACAGGGGGGTCTACGAGCAGTACTTC. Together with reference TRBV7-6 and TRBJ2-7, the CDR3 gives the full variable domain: GAGVSQSPRYKVTKRGQDVALRCDPISGHVSLYWYRQALGQGPEFLTYFNYEAQQDKSGLPNDRFSAERPEGSISTLTIQRTEQRDSAMYRCASSSRDRGVYEQYFGPGTRLTVT.

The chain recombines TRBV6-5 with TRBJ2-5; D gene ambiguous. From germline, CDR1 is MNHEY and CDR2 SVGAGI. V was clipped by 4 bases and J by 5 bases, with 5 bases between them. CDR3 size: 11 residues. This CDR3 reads CASSSVETQYF. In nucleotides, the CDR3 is TGTGCCAGCAGTTCCGTGGAGACCCAGTACTTC.

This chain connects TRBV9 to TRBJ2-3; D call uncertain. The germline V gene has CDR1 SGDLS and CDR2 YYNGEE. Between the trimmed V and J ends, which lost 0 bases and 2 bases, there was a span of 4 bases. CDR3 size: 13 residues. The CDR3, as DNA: TGTGCCAGCAGCGTAGTGGACACAGATACGCAGTATTTT. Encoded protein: CASSVVDTDTQYF.